The 3 T cell receptor beta chains listed next were all sequenced from one sample in a study of blood T cell repertoires in COVID-19. Sequencing was performed with immunoSEQ multiplex PCR; in TCRdb, only in-frame clones are kept and a portion is missing. The sample carries about 390,000 clones, approximately 90% recorded once. The sequenced material came from PBMCs or T cells enriched from blood (not recorded which). These receptors were obtained from a woman between 50 and 59 years old who had recovered from COVID-19.

This rearrangement joins TRBV5-1 to TRBJ1-3; D unresolved. There are 15 residues in the CDR3. The V gene lost 2 bases and the J gene lost 0 bases, with 9 bases spanning the gap. Germline V gene sequence: CDR1 SGHRS, CDR2 YFSETQ. CDR3 in DNA: TGCGCCAGCAGCTTATCCGGTCCCTCTGGAAACACCATATATTTT. Translation gives CASSLSGPSGNTIYF. Together with reference TRBV5-1 and TRBJ1-3, the CDR3 gives the full variable domain: KAGVTQTPRYLIKTRGQQVTLSCSPISGHRSVSWYQQTPGQGLQFLFEYFSETQRNKGNFPGRFSGRQFSNSRSEMNVSTLELGDSALYLCASSLSGPSGNTIYFGEGSWLTVV.

The V and J genes are TRBV7-9 and TRBJ2-1; D might be TRBD1 (6 bases). This CDR3 comprises 14 residues. CDR1 is SEHNR and CDR2 is FQNEAQ in the germline V gene (reference sequence). V was trimmed by 3 bases and J by 6 bases, leaving 12 bases between them. The CDR3 reads CASSFDRLGNEQFF. Written as DNA, the CDR3 is TGTGCCAGCAGCTTTGACAGGCTGGGCAATGAGCAGTTCTTC.

V gene TRBV12-3 or TRBV12-4 combines with J gene TRBJ1-1; D possibly corresponds to TRBD1 (6 bases). V gave up 5 bases and J gave up 4 bases, with 8 bases separating them. There are 12 residues in the CDR3. The CDR3 sequence is CASSEGVTEAFF. The CDR3 nucleotides are TGTGCCAGCAGTGAGGGGGTCACTGAAGCTTTCTTT.